This record covers a single TCR beta chain. Its antigen is not identified. The libraries of TRB cDNA were constructed through 5' RACE using UMI labels. TCRdb reanalyzed the 5' RACE reads, giving one entry per CDR3 protein sequence and no DNA. The listing contains 150,000 or so distinct CDR3 sequences. The data belong to a study of CXCR3-negative and CXCR3-positive naive CD8 T cells. About the research overall: Total TRB output reached 130 million or so reads, about 1.5 +/- 0.3 million per library.

The CD45RO-CCR7+CD27+CD95- phenotype denoted naive CD8+ T cells. This CDR3 has 15 amino acids. Germline lookup yields CDR1 SGHVS and CDR2 FQNEAQ. Whole-study findings and limits: Naive subsets did not differ in surface CD5, and TRB CDR3 properties served to infer TCR strength. When CXCR3-positive naive cells were set against CXCR3-negative naive cells, the former had more hydrophobic TRB CDR3s. Similar TRBV-TRBJ usage was seen in naive cells (both CXCR3-negative and CXCR3-positive), but memory cells differed.

The rearrangement uses TRBV7-8 and TRBJ1-4. The sequence came from a human donor in good health. Some clones in this sample may be carry-over from other donors' samples. The sequenced sample was naive CXCR3+ CD8+ T cells from blood. Subset: CD45RO-CCR7+CD27+CD95- naive CD8+ T cells expressing CXCR3 (TNR3+). The CDR3 sequence: CASSNSRPRDEKLFF.